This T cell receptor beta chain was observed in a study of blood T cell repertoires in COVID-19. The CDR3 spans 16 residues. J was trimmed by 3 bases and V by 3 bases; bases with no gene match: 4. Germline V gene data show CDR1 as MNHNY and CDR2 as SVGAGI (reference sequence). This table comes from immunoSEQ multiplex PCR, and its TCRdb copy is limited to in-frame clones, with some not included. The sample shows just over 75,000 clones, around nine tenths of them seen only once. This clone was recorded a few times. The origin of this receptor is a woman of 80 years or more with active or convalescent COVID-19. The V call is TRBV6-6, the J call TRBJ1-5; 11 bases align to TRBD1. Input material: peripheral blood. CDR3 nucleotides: TGTGCCAGCAGTTATGGGGACAGGGGGTTCAATCAGCCCCAGCATTTT. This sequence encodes CASSYGDRGFNQPQHF.